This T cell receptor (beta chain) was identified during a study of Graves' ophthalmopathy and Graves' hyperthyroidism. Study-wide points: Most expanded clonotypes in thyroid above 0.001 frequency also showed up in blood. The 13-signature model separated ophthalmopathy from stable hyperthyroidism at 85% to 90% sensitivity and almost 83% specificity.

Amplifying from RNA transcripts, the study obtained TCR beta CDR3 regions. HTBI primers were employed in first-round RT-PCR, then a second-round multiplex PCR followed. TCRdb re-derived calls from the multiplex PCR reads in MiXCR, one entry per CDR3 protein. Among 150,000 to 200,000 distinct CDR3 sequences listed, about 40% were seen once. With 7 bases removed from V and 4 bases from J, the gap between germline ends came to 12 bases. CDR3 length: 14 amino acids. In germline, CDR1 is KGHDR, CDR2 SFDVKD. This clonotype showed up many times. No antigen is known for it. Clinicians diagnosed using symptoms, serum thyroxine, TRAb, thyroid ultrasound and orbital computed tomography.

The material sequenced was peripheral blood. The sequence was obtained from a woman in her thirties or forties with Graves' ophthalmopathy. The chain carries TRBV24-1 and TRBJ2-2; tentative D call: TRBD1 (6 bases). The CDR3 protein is CATSRTASTGELFF. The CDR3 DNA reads TGTGCCACCAGCAGGACAGCCTCCACCGGGGAGCTGTTTTTT.